The clone carrying this TCR beta chain was detected once. The data were taken from a study of blood T cell repertoires in COVID-19. Overall study: Samples representing acute and convalescent COVID-19 were sourced from the United States, Italy and Spain. PBMCs, B-cell-depleted T cells, or T cells provided the cDNA or gDNA that made up the material.

Under the authors' procedure: Reference gene primer amplification yielded estimated nucleated cell counts. Sequenced by immunoSEQ multiplex PCR; TCRdb stores in-frame clones only, minus some. D and trimming were read from the DNA, whereas the V and J calls and clone size are those reported in that table. The data contain 150,000 to 200,000 clones, about 80% of them singletons. The sample consisted of peripheral blood. The origin of this receptor is a human donor with acute or convalescent COVID-19. The donor label of this sample is uncertain.

This CDR3 reads CASSMMDSGVNEQFF. DNA for the CDR3: TGTGCCAGCAGCATGATGGATAGCGGAGTTAATGAGCAGTTCTTC. This chain connects TRBV11-2 to TRBJ2-1, with D maybe TRBD2 (6 bases). The CDR3 loop spans 15 amino acids. Trimming shortened V by 5 bases and J by 7 bases, and 18 bases separated the two germline ends. CDR1 is SGHAT, CDR2 FQNNGV, per germline.